The 4 T cell receptor beta chains below were found in one sample sequenced in a study of blood T cell repertoires in COVID-19. Measured with immunoSEQ multiplex PCR; TCRdb has only the in-frame clones, and not every one. The profile shows about 80,000 clones, around 78% of them singletons. The specimen sequenced was peripheral blood. Every receptor here comes from a human donor in a cohort sampled during active COVID-19.

Note on this clone: Relative to the germline gene, one junction end is altered; a read error may explain this. This chain joins TRBV5-8 and TRBJ2-1, with 7 bases lining up with TRBD1. Looked up from germline, CDR1 is SGHTS and CDR2 is YDEGEE. The CDR3 covers 12 residues. For the CDR3, the DNA is TGTGCCAGCAGTTTGGGATGGGACAGTTCCGTCTTC. Translating it yields CASSLGWDSSVF. Together with reference TRBV5-8 and TRBJ2-1, the CDR3 gives the full variable domain: EAGVTQSPTHLIKTRGQQATLRCSPISGHTSVYWYQQALGLGLQFLLWYDEGEERNRGNFPPRFSGRQFPNYSSELNVNALELEDSALYLCASSLGWDSSVFGPGTRLTVL.

CDR3 nucleotide sequence: TGTGCCATCAGTGAGTCGACTTTAACCGGGGAGCTGTTTTTT. It specifies CAISESTLTGELFF. The chain joins TRBV10-3 to TRBJ2-2; no reliable D call. The CDR3 has 14 amino acids. V was clipped by 0 bases and J by 5 bases, with 7 bases between them. CDR1 and CDR2 (germline): ENHRY, SYGVKD.

The chain carries TRBV19 and TRBJ1-2; no firm D call. This CDR3 spans 16 amino acids. Deletions cut 3 bases from V and 0 bases from J, with 14 bases between. CDR1 is LNHDA and CDR2 is SQIVND in the germline V gene (reference sequence). The DNA for the CDR3 is TGTGCCAGTAGTATGAACAGCTCGCCTTCTAACTATGGCTACACCTTC. It translates to CASSMNSSPSNYGYTF. The whole variable domain, remainder taken from reference TRBV19 and TRBJ1-2, is DGGITQSPKYLFRKEGQNVTLSCEQNLNHDAMYWYRQDPGQGLRLIYYSQIVNDFQKGDIAEGYSVSREKKESFPLTVTSAQKNPTAFYLCASSMNSSPSNYGYTFGSGTRLTVV.

This clone was detected only a few times. This chain connects TRBV5-6 to TRBJ1-1; weak D call: TRBD1 (6 bases). This CDR3 is built from 14 residues. Germline loops: CDR1 SGHDT, CDR2 YYEEEE. V lost 3 bases and J 0 bases, leaving 9 bases between the germline ends. The CDR3 spells CASSWGQVNTEAFF. In DNA form, the CDR3 reads TGTGCCAGCAGCTGGGGACAAGTGAACACTGAAGCTTTCTTT.